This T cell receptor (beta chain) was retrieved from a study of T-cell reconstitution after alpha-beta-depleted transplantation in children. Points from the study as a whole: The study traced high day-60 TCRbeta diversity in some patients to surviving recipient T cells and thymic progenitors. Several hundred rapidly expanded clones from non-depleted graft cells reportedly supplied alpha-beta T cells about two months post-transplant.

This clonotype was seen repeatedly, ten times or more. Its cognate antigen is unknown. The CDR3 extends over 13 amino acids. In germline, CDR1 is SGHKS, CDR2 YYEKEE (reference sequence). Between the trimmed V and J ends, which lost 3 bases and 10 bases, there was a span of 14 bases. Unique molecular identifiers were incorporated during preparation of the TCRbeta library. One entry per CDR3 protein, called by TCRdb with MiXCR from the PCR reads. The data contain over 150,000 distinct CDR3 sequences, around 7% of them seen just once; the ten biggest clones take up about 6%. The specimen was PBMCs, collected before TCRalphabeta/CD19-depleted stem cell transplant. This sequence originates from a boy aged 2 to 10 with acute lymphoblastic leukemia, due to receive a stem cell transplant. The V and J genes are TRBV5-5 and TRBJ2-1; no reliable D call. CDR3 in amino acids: CASSYRPTPEQFF. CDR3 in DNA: TGTGCCAGCAGCTATCGACCTACCCCGGAGCAGTTCTTC.